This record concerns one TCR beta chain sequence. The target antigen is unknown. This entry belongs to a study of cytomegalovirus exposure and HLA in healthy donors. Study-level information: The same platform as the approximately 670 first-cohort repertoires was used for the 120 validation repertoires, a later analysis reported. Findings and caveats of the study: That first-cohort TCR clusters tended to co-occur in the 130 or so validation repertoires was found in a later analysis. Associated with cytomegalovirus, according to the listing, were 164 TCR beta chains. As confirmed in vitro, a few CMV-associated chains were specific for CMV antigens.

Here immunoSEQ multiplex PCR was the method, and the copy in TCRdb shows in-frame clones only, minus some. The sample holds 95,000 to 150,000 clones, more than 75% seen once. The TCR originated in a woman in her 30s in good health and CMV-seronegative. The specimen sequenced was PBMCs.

CDR3 DNA sequence: TGCGCCAGCAGCCCCACAAGCTCTGGGGCCAACGTCCTGACTTTC. Encoded protein: CASSPTSSGANVLTF. This chain joins TRBV5-1 and TRBJ2-6; D is uncertain. The CDR3 totals 15 residues. CDR1 and CDR2 (germline): SGHRS, YFSETQ. Trimming stripped 4 bases from V and 0 bases from J, with 8 bases between.